Listed below are T cell receptor beta chains from one sample, sequenced in a study of shared clonotypes between healthy human individuals. Measured with immunoSEQ multiplex PCR; TCRdb has only the in-frame clones, and not every one. The sample has 2 million to 2.5 million clones, approximately 95% seen once. The sample consisted of naive CD4+ T cells from PBMCs. The receptors here all came from a man younger than 35 in good health. Some clones in this sample may be carry-over from other donors' samples. The CDR3 runs from the conserved cysteine through the conserved F or W. A D gene is named only where the DNA matches it firmly. Clone size, where shown, is once, few, many, or a class for clones that have expanded.

j_call,d_call,v_call,clone_size,cdr3_nt,cdr3_aa
TRBJ2-3,.,TRBV28,once,TGTGCCAGCACAGGGCTAATAAGTAATACGCAGTATTTT,CASTGLISNTQYF
TRBJ2-7,TRBD1,TRBV18,.,TGTGCCAGCTCACCATCCGGGACAGGCTCCTACGAGCAGTACTTC,CASSPSGTGSYEQYF
TRBJ2-2,.,TRBV7-2,few,TGTGCCAGCAGCCCCTGGGAGGCAACGAACACCGGGGAGCTGTTTTTT,CASSPWEATNTGELFF
TRBJ2-5,.,TRBV11-2,.,TGTGCCAGCAGCCCGGGAGAGACCCAGTACTTC,CASSPGETQYF
TRBJ1-2,.,TRBV28,.,TGTGCCAGCGGTCGGCGGAACTATGGCTACACCTTC,CASGRRNYGYTF
TRBJ1-4,.,TRBV5-1,.,TGCGCCAGCAGCCCCTGGAGTCAGGGCCGGGAAAAACTGTTTTTT,CASSPWSQGREKLFF
TRBJ1-3,.,TRBV9,.,TGTGCCAGCAGCGTAGCGACTGGAAACACCATATATTTT,CASSVATGNTIYF
TRBJ2-2,.,TRBV6-6,.,TGTGCCAGCAGCCATTACACCGGGGAGCTGTTTTTT,CASSHYTGELFF
TRBJ1-3,.,TRBV5-1,.,TGCGCCAGCAGTCTGGAGCCAGCCATATCTGGAAACACCATATATTTT,CASSLEPAISGNTIYF
TRBJ2-3,TRBD2,TRBV6-5,.,TGTGCCAGCAGTTACGGGACTAGCGTCAACACAGATACGCAGTATTTT,CASSYGTSVNTDTQYF
TRBJ2-2,TRBD2,TRBV5-1,.,TGCGCCAGCAGCTTACTAGCGGGAGTTGGGACCGGGGAGCTGTTTTTT,CASSLLAGVGTGELFF
TRBJ2-7,.,TRBV7-2,few,TGTGCCAGCAGGCCTCGGACGAGCTCCTACGAGCAGTACTTC,CASRPRTSSYEQYF
TRBJ2-5,TRBD1,TRBV30,.,TGTGCCTGGGGACAGGCCGCAGAGACCCAGTACTTC,CAWGQAAETQYF
TRBJ2-7,.,TRBV19,.,TGTGCCAGTAGTATTCAGGATTTCGAGGGCCGCTACGAGCAGTACTTC,CASSIQDFEGRYEQYF
TRBJ2-5,TRBD2,TRBV27,.,TGTGCCAGCAGTTCTGGACTAGCGAGGGGATGGGGAGAGACCCAGTACTTC,CASSSGLARGWGETQYF
TRBJ2-2,.,TRBV18,.,TGTGCCAGCTCACCACCGGGCCTGGGCACCGGGGAGCTGTTTTTT,CASSPPGLGTGELFF
TRBJ2-7,.,TRBV18,.,TGTGCCAGCTCACCAATGGGGACCGAGCAGTACTTC,CASSPMGTEQYF
TRBJ2-7,.,TRBV7-9,once,TGTGCCAGCCAGGGGCCCCCGGCCTACGAGCAGTACTTC,CASQGPPAYEQYF
TRBJ2-7,TRBD1,TRBV28,.,TGTGCCAGCAGTTTGCCCCGGACAGGGGGAGATCGATACTTC,CASSLPRTGGDRYF
TRBJ2-7,TRBD2,TRBV28,.,TGTGCCAGCAGTACCCGACTAGCGGGAGGGACCGAGCAGTACTTC,CASSTRLAGGTEQYF
TRBJ2-7,TRBD2,TRBV27,.,TGTGCCAGCAGTTACGGACTAGGGGCTCACCACGAGCAGTACTTC,CASSYGLGAHHEQYF
TRBJ2-1,.,TRBV4-3,.,TGCGCCAGCAGCCAAGATGCAGTCCCCGGGTACAATGAGCAGTTCTTC,CASSQDAVPGYNEQFF
TRBJ2-1,.,TRBV9,.,TGTGCCAGCAGCCCAGAAGGCGGGACCTACAATGAGCAGTTCTTC,CASSPEGGTYNEQFF
TRBJ2-7,.,TRBV18,once,TGTGCCAGCTCCCCCCAGGGGGGGGCGGGTAACGAGCAGTACTTC,CASSPQGGAGNEQYF
TRBJ2-3,TRBD1,TRBV5-1,.,TGCGCCAGCAGCTTGGGGGACAGGGGACTCACAGATACGCAGTATTTT,CASSLGDRGLTDTQYF
TRBJ2-1,TRBD2,TRBV11-2,once,TGTGCCAGCAGCTTAGATCCCCTAGCGGGATGGAGTGAGCAGTTCTTC,CASSLDPLAGWSEQFF
TRBJ2-1,.,TRBV6-6,.,TGTGCCAGCAGTTACTCGTTGGGGTGGAATGAGCAGTTCTTC,CASSYSLGWNEQFF
TRBJ1-2,.,TRBV6-1,.,TGTGCCAGCAGTATGGGACAATACTATGGCTACACCTTC,CASSMGQYYGYTF
TRBJ2-3,.,TRBV5-1,once,TGCGCCAGCAGCTTACCAGCGCGTAGCACAGATACGCAGTATTTT,CASSLPARSTDTQYF
TRBJ1-5,TRBD1,TRBV15,.,TGTGCCACCAGCAGAGGGGACAGGGCACCCCAGCATTTT,CATSRGDRAPQHF
TRBJ2-7,.,TRBV4-2,.,TGTGCCAGCAGCCGGGCAGAAAGCTCCTACGAGCAGTACTTC,CASSRAESSYEQYF
TRBJ2-7,.,TRBV20-1,.,TGCAGTGCCCAGGGGGGGTACGAGCAGTACTTC,CSAQGGYEQYF
TRBJ2-2,.,TRBV5-4,.,TGTGCCAGCAGCCAAGCTAGAATCGGGGAGCTGTTTTTT,CASSQARIGELFF
TRBJ2-3,TRBD2,TRBV5-5,.,TGTGCCAGCAGCTTGACGCTAGCGTTAGCGGGAGGAGCAGATACGCAGTATTTT,CASSLTLALAGGADTQYF
TRBJ2-7,.,TRBV30,.,TGTGCCTGGAGGTTACCTCGGGAGCAGTACTTC,CAWRLPREQYF
TRBJ2-1,TRBD1,TRBV10-2,.,TGCGCCAGCAGTGAGTATGGGACAGGGAGAGACAATGAGCAGTTCTTC,CASSEYGTGRDNEQFF
TRBJ1-5,.,TRBV6-6,.,TGTGCCAGCAGTTCGGCCCAAGGCCAGCCCCAGCATTTT,CASSSAQGQPQHF
TRBJ2-1,TRBD2,TRBV4-2,once,TGTGCCAGCAGCCAAGATTTAGCGGGAGGGAATGAGCAGTTCTTC,CASSQDLAGGNEQFF
TRBJ2-7,.,TRBV29-1,.,TGCAGCGTCAACCGGGACGGCTTGGCCTACGAGCAGTACTTC,CSVNRDGLAYEQYF
TRBJ2-2,.,TRBV7-3,.,TGTGCCAGCAGCCACCCAGTGGCCGGGGAGCTGTTTTTT,CASSHPVAGELFF
TRBJ1-2,TRBD1,TRBV6-6,.,TGTGCCAGCAGCAAGGGACAGGGGCTTGGCTACACCTTC,CASSKGQGLGYTF
TRBJ2-7,TRBD1,TRBV27,.,TGTGCCAGCAGTCCCCAGGGGGCCGGCACCTACGAGCAGTACTTC,CASSPQGAGTYEQYF
TRBJ2-5,.,TRBV11-1,.,TGTGCCAGCAGCTTAGGGCAGGGAGGAGAGACCCAGTACTTC,CASSLGQGGETQYF
TRBJ1-3,.,TRBV15,.,TGTGCCACCAGCAGATCGACGGGGGGTAAGGGCGGAAACACCATATATTTT,CATSRSTGGKGGNTIYF
TRBJ1-1,.,TRBV7-2,.,TGTGCCAGCAGCTTAAAGCAGCCCAGGAGCACTGAAGCTTTCTTT,CASSLKQPRSTEAFF
TRBJ1-4,TRBD1,TRBV28,.,TGTGCCAGCAGTGAGGGCCAGGGGGCGCGGAAACTGTTTTTT,CASSEGQGARKLFF
TRBJ1-1,TRBD1,TRBV11-2,.,TGTGCCAGCAGCTCCTCGACAGGGGGCAGAGCTTTCTTT,CASSSSTGGRAFF
TRBJ1-1,.,TRBV19,.,TGTGCCAGTAGACCACAGGGAGGTATTGAAGCTTTCTTT,CASRPQGGIEAFF
TRBJ2-7,.,TRBV5-1,.,TGCGCCAGCAGCTTGGCGTCCGGGACACCTTACGAGCAGTACTTC,CASSLASGTPYEQYF
TRBJ1-1,.,TRBV11-3,.,TGTGCCAGCAGTTCCCGACAGTACACTGAAGCTTTCTTT,CASSSRQYTEAFF
TRBJ2-1,TRBD2,TRBV7-2,once,TGTGCCAGCAGCCTCGGACTAGCGGATTACAATGAGCAGTTCTTC,CASSLGLADYNEQFF
TRBJ1-1,.,TRBV18,.,TGTGCCAGCTCACCAATTCTAGTGGGGGCAGATACTGAAGCTTTCTTT,CASSPILVGADTEAFF
TRBJ2-7,TRBD2,TRBV6-6,.,TGTGCCACCCGGGACTATTCCTACGAGCAGTACTTC,CATRDYSYEQYF
TRBJ1-2,.,TRBV28,.,TGTGCCAGCAGACGGGACCCCTACTATGGCTACACCTTC,CASRRDPYYGYTF
TRBJ2-2,.,TRBV5-1,.,TGCGCCAGCAGTTGGGGGATCACCGGGGAGCTGTTTTTT,CASSWGITGELFF
TRBJ2-5,.,TRBV5-1,.,TGCGCCAGTCGAGACAGCGAGTGGGAGACCCAGTACTTC,CASRDSEWETQYF
TRBJ2-1,TRBD1,TRBV6-1,.,TGTGCCAGCAGCACAGGGGGCTATTACAATGAGCAGTTCTTC,CASSTGGYYNEQFF
TRBJ2-7,TRBD1,TRBV4-3,once,TGCGCCAGCAGCCAAGACGTCGGGACAGACTCCTACGAGCAGTACTTC,CASSQDVGTDSYEQYF
TRBJ2-3,TRBD1,TRBV5-1,.,TGCGCCAGCAGCTTGGCCCGGACAGGGGAGAGCACAGATACGCAGTATTTT,CASSLARTGESTDTQYF
TRBJ1-1,.,TRBV2,.,TGTGCCAGCAGTGGGGCAGCGGGGGAGACTGAAGCTTTCTTT,CASSGAAGETEAFF